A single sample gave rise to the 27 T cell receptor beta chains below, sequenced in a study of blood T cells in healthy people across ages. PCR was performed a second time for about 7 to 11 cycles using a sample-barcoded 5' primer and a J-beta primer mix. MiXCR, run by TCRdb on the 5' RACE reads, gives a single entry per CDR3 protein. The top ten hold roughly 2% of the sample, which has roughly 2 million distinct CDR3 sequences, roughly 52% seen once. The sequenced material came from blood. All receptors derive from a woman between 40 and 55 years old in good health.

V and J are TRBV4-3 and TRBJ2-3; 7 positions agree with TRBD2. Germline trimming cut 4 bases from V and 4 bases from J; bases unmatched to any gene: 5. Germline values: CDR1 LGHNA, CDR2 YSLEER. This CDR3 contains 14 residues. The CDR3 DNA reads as TGCGCCAGCAGCCGGTGGGAGGGCCCAGATACGCAGTATTTT. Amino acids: CASSRWEGPDTQYF.

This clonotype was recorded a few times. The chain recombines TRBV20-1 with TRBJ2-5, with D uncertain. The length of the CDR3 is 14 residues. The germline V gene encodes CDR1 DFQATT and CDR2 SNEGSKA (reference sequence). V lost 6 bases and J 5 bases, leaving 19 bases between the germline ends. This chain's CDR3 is CSATRMEGLETQYF. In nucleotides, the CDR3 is TGCAGTGCCACCCGAATGGAAGGCTTGGAGACCCAGTACTTC.

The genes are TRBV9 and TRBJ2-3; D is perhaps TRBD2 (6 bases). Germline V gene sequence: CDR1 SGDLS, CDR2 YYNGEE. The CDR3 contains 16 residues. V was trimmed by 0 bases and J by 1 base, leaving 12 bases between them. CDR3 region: CASSVASRGGTDTQYF. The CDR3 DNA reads TGTGCCAGCAGCGTAGCTTCACGCGGGGGCACAGATACGCAGTATTTT.

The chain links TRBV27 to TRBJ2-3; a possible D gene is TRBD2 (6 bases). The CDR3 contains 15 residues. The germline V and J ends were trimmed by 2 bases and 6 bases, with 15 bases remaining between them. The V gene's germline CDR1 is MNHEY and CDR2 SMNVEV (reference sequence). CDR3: CASSLGGVRYDTQYF. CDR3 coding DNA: TGTGCCAGCAGTTTAGGAGGGGTCCGGTACGATACGCAGTATTTT.

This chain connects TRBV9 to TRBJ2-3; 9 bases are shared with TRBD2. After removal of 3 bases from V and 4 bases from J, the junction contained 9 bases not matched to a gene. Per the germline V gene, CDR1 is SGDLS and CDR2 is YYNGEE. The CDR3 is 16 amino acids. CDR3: CASSGSSGGPPDTQYF. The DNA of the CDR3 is TGTGCCAGCAGCGGGTCGAGCGGGGGGCCCCCAGATACGCAGTATTTT.

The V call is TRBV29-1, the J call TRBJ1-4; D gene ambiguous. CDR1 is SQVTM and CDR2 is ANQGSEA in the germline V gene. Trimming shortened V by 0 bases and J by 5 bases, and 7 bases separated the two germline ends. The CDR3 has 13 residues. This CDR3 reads CSVEEFLNEKLFF. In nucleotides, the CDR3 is TGCAGCGTTGAAGAGTTCCTGAATGAAAAACTGTTTTTT.

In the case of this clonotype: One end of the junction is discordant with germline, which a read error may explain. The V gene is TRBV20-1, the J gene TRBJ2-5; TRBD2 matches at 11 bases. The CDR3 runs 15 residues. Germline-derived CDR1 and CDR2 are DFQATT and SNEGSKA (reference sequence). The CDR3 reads CSAAKLLAGEETPYF. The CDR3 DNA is TGCAGTGCTGCCAAATTACTAGCGGGGGAAGAGACCCCGTACTTC.

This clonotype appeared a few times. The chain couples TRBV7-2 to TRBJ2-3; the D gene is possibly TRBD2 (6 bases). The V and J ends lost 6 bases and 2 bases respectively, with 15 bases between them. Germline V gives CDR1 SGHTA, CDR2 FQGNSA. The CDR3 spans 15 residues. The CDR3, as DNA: TGTGCCAGCAGGTCGGGGGACCGAATCACAGATACGCAGTATTTT. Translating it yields CASRSGDRITDTQYF.

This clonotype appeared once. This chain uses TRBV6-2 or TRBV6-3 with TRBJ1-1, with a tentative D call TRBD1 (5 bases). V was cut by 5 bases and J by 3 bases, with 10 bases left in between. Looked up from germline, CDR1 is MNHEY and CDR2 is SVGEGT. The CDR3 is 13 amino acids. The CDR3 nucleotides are TGTGCCAGCAGTCACAGGAGCCACACTGAAGCTTTCTTT. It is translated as CASSHRSHTEAFF.

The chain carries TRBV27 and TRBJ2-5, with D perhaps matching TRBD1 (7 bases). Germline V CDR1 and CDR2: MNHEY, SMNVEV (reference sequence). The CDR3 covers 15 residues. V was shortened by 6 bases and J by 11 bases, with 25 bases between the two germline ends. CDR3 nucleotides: TGTGCCAGCAGCCCCACCAGGGGGGCAGCGGGTGAGCAGTACTTC. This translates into CASSPTRGAAGEQYF.

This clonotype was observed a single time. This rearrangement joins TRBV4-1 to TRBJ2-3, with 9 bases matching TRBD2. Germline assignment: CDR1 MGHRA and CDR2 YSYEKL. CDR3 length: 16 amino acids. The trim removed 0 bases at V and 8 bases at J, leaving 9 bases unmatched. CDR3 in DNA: TGCGCCAGCAGCCAAGAGGCTAGCGGGAAGATTCTTACGCAGTATTTT. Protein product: CASSQEASGKILTQYF.

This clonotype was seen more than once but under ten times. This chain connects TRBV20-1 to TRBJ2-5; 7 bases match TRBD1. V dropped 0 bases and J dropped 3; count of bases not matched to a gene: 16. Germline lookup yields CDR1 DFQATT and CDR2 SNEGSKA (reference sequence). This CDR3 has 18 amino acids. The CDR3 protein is CSARDSLTPGQLKETQYF. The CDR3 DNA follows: TGCAGTGCTAGAGATAGTCTAACCCCGGGACAGTTGAAAGAGACCCAGTACTTC.

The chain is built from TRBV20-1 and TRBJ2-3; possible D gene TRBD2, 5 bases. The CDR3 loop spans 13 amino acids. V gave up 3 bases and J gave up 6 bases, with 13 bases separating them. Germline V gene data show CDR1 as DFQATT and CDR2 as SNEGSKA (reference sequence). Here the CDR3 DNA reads TGCAGTGCTAGGGTGCCTAGCCGGGATACGCAGTATTTT. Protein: CSARVPSRDTQYF.

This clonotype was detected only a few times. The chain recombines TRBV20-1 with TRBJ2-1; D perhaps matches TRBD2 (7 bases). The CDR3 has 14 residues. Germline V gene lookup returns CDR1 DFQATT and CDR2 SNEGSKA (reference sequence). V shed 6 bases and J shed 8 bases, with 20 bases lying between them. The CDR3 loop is CSAPRGGAFDEQFF. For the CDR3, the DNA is TGCAGTGCCCCCCGAGGGGGGGCGTTTGATGAGCAGTTCTTC.

The CDR3 reads CASSLAGSGGEQYF. CDR3 DNA sequence: TGTGCCAGCAGCTTAGCAGGCTCCGGCGGGGAGCAGTACTTC. The V gene is TRBV7-9, the J gene TRBJ2-5; a possible D gene is TRBD2 (6 bases). The CDR3 spans 14 residues. In germline, CDR1 is SEHNR, CDR2 FQNEAQ (reference sequence). V gave up 0 bases and J gave up 11 bases, with 16 bases separating them.

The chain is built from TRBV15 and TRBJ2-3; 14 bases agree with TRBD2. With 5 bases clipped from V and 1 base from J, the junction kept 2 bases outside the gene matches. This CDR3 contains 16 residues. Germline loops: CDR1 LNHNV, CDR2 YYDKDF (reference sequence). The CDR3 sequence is CATSPTSGGGTDTQYF. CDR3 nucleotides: TGTGCCACCAGCCCGACTAGCGGGGGGGGCACAGATACGCAGTATTTT.

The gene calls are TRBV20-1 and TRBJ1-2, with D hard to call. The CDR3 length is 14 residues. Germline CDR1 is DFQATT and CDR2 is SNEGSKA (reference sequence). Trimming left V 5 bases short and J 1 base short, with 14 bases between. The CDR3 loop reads CSASRIGDNYGYTF. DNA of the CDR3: TGCAGTGCTTCCCGGATAGGCGATAACTATGGCTACACCTTC.

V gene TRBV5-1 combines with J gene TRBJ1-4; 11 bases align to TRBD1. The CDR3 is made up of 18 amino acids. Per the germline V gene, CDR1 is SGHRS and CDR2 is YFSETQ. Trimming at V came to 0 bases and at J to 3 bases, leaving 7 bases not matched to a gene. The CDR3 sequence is CASSLAGQGASANEKLFF. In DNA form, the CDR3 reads TGCGCCAGCAGCTTGGCCGGACAGGGGGCCTCGGCTAATGAAAAACTGTTTTTT.

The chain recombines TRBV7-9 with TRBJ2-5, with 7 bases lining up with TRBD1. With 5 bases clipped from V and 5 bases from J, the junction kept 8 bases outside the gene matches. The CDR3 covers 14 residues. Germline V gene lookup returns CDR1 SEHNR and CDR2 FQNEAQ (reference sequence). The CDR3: CASSRDRVLETQYF. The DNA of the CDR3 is TGTGCCAGCAGCAGAGACAGGGTACTTGAGACCCAGTACTTC.

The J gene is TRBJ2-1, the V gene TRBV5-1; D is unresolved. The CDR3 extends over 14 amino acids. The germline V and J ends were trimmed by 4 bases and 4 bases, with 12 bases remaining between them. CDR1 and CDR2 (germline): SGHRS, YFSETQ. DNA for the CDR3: TGCGCCAGCAGCCCCCCCCGCGGTTACAATGAGCAGTTCTTC. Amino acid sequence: CASSPPRGYNEQFF.

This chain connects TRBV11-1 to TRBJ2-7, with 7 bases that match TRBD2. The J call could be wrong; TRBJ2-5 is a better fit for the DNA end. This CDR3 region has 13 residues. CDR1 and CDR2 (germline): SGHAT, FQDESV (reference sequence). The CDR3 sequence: CASSPAGERTQYF. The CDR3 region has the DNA TGTGCCAGCAGCCCCGCGGGGGAGAGGACCCAGTACTTC.

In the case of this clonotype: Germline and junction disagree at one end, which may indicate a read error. The CDR3 region has the DNA TGTACCAGCTCACCGAGCGGGCTAGGTACGCAGTATTTT. Its protein product is CTSSPSGLGTQYF. The rearrangement links TRBV18 to TRBJ2-3; D may be TRBD2 (6 bases). Germline CDR1 and CDR2: KGHSH and LQKENI. This CDR3 comprises 13 residues.

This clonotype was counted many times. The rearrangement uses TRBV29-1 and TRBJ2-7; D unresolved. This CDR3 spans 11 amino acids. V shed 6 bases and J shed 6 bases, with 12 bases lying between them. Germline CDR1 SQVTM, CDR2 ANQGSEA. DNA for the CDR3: TGCAGCGTAATGAGAAGTCGCGAGCAGTACTTC. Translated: CSVMRSREQYF.

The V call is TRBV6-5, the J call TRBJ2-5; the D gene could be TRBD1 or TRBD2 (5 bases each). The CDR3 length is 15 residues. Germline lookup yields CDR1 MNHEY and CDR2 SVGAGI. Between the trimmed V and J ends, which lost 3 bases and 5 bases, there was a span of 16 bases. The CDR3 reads CASSYRGRDGETQYF. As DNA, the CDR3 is TGTGCCAGCAGTTATCGCGGCCGGGACGGGGAGACCCAGTACTTC.

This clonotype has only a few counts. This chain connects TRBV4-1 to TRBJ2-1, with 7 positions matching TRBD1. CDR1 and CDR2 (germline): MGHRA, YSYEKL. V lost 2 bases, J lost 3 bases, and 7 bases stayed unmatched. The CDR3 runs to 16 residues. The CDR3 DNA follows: TGCGCCAGCAGCCAACCAGGGGGTGGCGTCTACAATGAGCAGTTCTTC. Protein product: CASSQPGGGVYNEQFF.

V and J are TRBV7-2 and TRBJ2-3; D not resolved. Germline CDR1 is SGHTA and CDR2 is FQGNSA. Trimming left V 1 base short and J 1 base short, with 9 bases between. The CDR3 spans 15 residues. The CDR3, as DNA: TGTGCCAGCAGCTTAGACGACACGGGCACAGATACGCAGTATTTT. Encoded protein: CASSLDDTGTDTQYF.

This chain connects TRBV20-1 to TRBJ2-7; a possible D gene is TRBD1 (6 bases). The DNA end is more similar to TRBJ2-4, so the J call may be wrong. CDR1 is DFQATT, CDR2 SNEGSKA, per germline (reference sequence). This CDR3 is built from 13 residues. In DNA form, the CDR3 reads TGCAGTGCCCCACCAGGGGATGGGAACATTCAGTACTTC. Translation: CSAPPGDGNIQYF.